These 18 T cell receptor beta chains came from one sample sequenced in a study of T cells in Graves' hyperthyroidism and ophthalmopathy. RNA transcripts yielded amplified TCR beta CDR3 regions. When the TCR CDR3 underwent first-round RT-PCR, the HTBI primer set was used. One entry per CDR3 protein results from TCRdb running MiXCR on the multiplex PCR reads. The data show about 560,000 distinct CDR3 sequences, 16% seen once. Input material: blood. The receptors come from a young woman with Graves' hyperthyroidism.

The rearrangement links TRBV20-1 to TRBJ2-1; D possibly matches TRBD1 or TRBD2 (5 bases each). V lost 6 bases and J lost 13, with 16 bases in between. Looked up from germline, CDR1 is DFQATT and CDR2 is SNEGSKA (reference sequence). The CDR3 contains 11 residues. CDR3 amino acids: CSAGTGPPQFF. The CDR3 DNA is TGCAGTGCGGGGACCGGGCCCCCCCAGTTCTTC.

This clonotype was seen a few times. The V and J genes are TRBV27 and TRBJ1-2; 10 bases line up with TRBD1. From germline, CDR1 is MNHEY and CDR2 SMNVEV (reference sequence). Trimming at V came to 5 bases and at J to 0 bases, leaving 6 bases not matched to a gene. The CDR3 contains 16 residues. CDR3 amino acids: CASSRQGALTNYGYTF. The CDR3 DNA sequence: TGTGCCAGCAGTCGACAGGGGGCTCTTACTAACTATGGCTACACCTTC.

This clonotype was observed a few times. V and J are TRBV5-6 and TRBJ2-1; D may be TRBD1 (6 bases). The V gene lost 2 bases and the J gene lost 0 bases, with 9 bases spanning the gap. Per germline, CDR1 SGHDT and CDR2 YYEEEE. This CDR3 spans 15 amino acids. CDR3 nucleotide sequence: TGTGCCAGCAGCTTTGGACAGAACTCCTACAATGAGCAGTTCTTC. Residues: CASSFGQNSYNEQFF.

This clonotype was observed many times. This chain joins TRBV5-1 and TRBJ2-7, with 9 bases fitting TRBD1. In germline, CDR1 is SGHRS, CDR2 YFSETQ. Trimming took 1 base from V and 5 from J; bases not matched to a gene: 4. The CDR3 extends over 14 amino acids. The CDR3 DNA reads TGCGCCAGCAGCTTGTACGGGACAGGGAACGAGCAGTACTTC. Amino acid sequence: CASSLYGTGNEQYF.

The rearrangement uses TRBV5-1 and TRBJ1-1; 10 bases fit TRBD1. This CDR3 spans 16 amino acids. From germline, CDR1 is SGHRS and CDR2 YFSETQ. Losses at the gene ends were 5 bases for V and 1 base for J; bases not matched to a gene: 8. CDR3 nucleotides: TGCGCCAGCAGTCCAGAGACAGGGGGCGGGAACACTGAAGCTTTCTTT. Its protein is CASSPETGGGNTEAFF.

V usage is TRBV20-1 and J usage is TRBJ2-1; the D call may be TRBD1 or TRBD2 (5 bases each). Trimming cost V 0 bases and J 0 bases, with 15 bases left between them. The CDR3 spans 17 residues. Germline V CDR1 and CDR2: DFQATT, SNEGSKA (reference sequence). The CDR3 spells CSARDGIGASSYNEQFF. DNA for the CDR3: TGCAGTGCTAGAGATGGGATCGGGGCGAGCTCCTACAATGAGCAGTTCTTC.

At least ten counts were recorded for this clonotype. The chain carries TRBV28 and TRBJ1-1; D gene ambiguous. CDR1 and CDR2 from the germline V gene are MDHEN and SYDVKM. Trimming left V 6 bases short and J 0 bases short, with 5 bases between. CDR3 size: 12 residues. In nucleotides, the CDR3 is TGTGCCAGCAGGGAGCTGAACACTGAAGCTTTCTTT. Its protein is CASRELNTEAFF.

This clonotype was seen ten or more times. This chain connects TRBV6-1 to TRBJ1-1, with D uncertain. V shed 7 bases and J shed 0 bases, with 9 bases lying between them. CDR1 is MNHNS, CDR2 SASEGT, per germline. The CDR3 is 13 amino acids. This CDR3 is CASIRPLNTEAFF. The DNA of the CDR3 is TGTGCCAGCATCCGTCCCTTGAACACTGAAGCTTTCTTT.

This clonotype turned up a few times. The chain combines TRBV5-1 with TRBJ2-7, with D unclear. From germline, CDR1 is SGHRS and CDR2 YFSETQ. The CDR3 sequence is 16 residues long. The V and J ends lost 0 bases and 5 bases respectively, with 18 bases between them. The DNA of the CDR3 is TGCGCCAGCAGCTTGGTTCCAGGAACTAAACCTAACGAGCAGTACTTC. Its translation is CASSLVPGTKPNEQYF.

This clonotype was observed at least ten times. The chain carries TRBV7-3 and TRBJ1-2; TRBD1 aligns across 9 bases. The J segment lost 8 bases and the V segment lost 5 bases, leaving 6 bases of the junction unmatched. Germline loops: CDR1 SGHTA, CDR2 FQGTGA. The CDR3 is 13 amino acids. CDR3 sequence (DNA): TGTGCCAGCAGCCGGGACAGGGCGGGAGGCTACACCTTC. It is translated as CASSRDRAGGYTF. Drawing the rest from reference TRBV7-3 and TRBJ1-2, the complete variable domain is GAGVSQTPSNKVTEKGKYVELRCDPISGHTALYWYRQSLGQGPEFLIYFQGTGAADDSGLPNDRFFAVRPEGSVSTLKIQRTERGDSAVYLCASSRDRAGGYTFGSGTRLTVV.

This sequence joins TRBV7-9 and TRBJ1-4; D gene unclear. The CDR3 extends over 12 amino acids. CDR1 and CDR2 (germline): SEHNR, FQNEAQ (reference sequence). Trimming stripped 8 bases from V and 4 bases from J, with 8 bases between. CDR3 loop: CASAGDNEKLFF. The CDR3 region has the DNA TGTGCCAGCGCAGGAGATAATGAAAAACTGTTTTTT.

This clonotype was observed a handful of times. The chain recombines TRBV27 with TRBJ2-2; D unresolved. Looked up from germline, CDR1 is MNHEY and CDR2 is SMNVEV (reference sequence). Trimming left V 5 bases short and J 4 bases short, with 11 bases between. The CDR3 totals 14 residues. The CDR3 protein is CASSDFALTGELFF. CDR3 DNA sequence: TGTGCCAGCAGTGATTTCGCCCTCACCGGGGAGCTGTTTTTT.

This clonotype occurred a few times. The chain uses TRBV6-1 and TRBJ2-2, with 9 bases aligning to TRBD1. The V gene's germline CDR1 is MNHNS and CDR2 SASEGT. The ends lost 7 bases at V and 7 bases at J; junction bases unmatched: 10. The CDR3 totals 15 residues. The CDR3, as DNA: TGTGCCAGCAAAACCGGGACAGGGATGGGCGGGGAGCTGTTTTTT. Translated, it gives CASKTGTGMGGELFF.

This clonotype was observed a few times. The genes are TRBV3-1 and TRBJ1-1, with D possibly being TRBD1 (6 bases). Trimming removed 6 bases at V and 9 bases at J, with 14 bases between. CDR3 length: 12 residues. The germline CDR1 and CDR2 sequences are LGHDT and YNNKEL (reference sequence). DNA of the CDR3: TGTGCCAGCAGTTCCGGACAGAGCAAAGCTTTCTTT. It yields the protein CASSSGQSKAFF.

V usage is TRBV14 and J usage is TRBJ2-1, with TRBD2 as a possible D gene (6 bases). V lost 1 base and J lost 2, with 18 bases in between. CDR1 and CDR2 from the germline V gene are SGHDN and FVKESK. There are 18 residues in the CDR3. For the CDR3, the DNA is TGTGCCAGCAGCCAAGGGTCCCTTGGGCGGGGTACCTACAATGAGCAGTTCTTC. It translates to CASSQGSLGRGTYNEQFF.

The CDR3 sequence: CASSVVWAPNTGELFF. In DNA, the CDR3 is TGTGCCAGCAGTGTAGTGTGGGCACCGAACACCGGGGAGCTGTTTTTT. The genes are TRBV28 and TRBJ2-2; D uncertain. Germline CDR1 is MDHEN and CDR2 is SYDVKM. With 5 bases removed from V and 0 bases from J, the gap between germline ends came to 13 bases. The CDR3 totals 16 residues. The full variable domain, its missing parts supplied by reference TRBV28 and TRBJ2-2, is DVKVTQSSRYLVKRTGEKVFLECVQDMDHENMFWYRQDPGLGLRLIYFSYDVKMKEKGDIPEGYSVSREKKERFSLILESASTNQTSMYLCASSVVWAPNTGELFFGEGSRLTVL.

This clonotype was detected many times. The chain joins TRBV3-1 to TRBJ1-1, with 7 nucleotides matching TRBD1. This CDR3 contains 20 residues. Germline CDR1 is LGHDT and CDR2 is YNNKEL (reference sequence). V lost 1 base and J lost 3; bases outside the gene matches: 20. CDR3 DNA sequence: TGTGCCAGCAGCCAAGTGGAGCCCAGGGGGAAAAGAGATTTGGACACTGAAGCTTTCTTT. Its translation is CASSQVEPRGKRDLDTEAFF.

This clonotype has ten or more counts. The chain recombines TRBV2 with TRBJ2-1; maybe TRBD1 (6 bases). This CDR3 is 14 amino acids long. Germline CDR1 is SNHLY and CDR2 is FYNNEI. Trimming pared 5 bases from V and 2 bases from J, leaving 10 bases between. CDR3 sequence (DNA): TGTGCCAGCAGTCGACAGGCGACCTACAATGAGCAGTTCTTC. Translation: CASSRQATYNEQFF.